A single sample is the source of the 9 T cell receptor beta chains below, sequenced in a study of blood T cell repertoires in COVID-19. Assay used: immunoSEQ multiplex PCR; TCRdb lists only in-frame clones, some missing. The table includes 250,000 to 300,000 clones, about 80% detected once. Sequenced sample: PBMCs or T cells enriched from blood (not recorded which). These TCRs come from a man under 40 with acute COVID-19.

The V and J genes are TRBV6-5 and TRBJ2-2; maybe TRBD2 (6 bases). The CDR3 has 14 residues. CDR1 is MNHEY, CDR2 SVGAGI, per germline. Trimming took off 8 bases at V and 5 bases at J, with 15 bases between the two ends. This CDR3 is CASCSSSETGELFF. The CDR3 DNA follows: TGTGCCAGCTGTAGTTCTAGCGAGACCGGGGAGCTGTTTTTT.

CDR3 bases: TGTGCCAGCACCGGGGGGCGGGGGTCTAACTATGGCTACACCTTC. Translation gives CASTGGRGSNYGYTF. This chain links TRBV25-1 with TRBJ1-2; perhaps TRBD1 as D (6 bases). Trimming shortened V by 7 bases and J by 0 bases, and 15 bases separated the two germline ends. Germline V gene lookup returns CDR1 MGHDK and CDR2 SYGVNS. This CDR3 contains 15 residues.

J is TRBJ1-2 and V is TRBV5-1; D not certain. In germline, CDR1 is SGHRS, CDR2 YFSETQ. This CDR3 region has 14 residues. Trimming stripped 5 bases from V and 3 bases from J, with 14 bases between. CDR3 region: CASRPPGIDYGYTF. For the CDR3, the DNA is TGCGCCAGCAGGCCCCCCGGGATCGACTATGGCTACACCTTC.

Of note for this clone: One junction end disagrees with the germline gene, perhaps due to a read error. The chain joins TRBV5-1 to TRBJ1-2; 10 bases fit TRBD1. Germline V gene data show CDR1 as SGHRS and CDR2 as YFSETQ. The length of the CDR3 is 19 residues. The CDR3 coding sequence is TGTGCCAGCAGCCCGCTCTGGATGCCTCTTCGGACAGGGGGAGATGGCTACACCTTC. This codes for CASSPLWMPLRTGGDGYTF.

Only one count was recorded for this clone. Relative to the germline gene, one junction end is altered; a read error may explain this. The chain is built from TRBV5-1 and TRBJ1-5, with a weak D call TRBD1 (6 bases). The CDR3 extends over 15 amino acids. CDR1 and CDR2 from the germline V gene are SGHRS and YFSETQ. In DNA form, the CDR3 reads TGTGCCAGCAGCTTAGACGGGACAAGAGATCAGCCCCAGCATTTT. Amino acids: CASSLDGTRDQPQHF. Based on the CDR3 plus reference TRBV5-1 and TRBJ1-5, the full variable domain is KAGVTQTPRYLIKTRGQQVTLSCSPISGHRSVSWYQQTPGQGLQFLFEYFSETQRNKGNFPGRFSGRQFSNSRSEMNVSTLELGDSALYLCASSLDGTRDQPQHFGDGTRLSIL.

The chain couples TRBV3-1 (or the pseudogene TRBV3-2) to TRBJ1-2; tentatively, D is TRBD1 (5 bases). Trimming removed 0 bases at V and 3 bases at J, with 8 bases between. Per the germline V gene, CDR1 is LGHDT and CDR2 is YNNKEL (reference sequence). The CDR3 extends over 14 amino acids. The CDR3 is CASSQDLQDYGYTF. The CDR3 coding sequence is TGTGCCAGCAGCCAAGATCTACAGGACTATGGCTACACCTTC.

This clone was recorded a few times. V and J are TRBV30 and TRBJ1-1; 7 bases map to TRBD1. The CDR3 spans 13 residues. V lost 2 bases to trimming and J lost 6 bases; unmatched junction nucleotides: 6. CDR1 GTSNPN and CDR2 SVGIG come from the germline V gene (reference sequence). The CDR3 region has the DNA TGTGCCTGGAGTCTACAGGGGTGGTCTGAAGCTTTCTTT. This codes for CAWSLQGWSEAFF.

The chain joins TRBV7-8 to TRBJ1-2, with D possibly matching TRBD1 (6 bases). CDR1 and CDR2 from the germline V gene are SGHVS and FQNEAQ. The CDR3 contains 15 residues. With 5 bases removed from V and 0 bases from J, the gap between germline ends came to 13 bases. The CDR3 region is CASSPQGRANYGYTF. In DNA form, the CDR3 reads TGTGCCAGCAGCCCGCAGGGGAGAGCTAACTATGGCTACACCTTC.

CDR3 in DNA: TGTGCCAGCAGTCGGGACAGCTCTGGCACAGATACGCAGTATTTT. This sequence encodes CASSRDSSGTDTQYF. J is TRBJ2-3 and V is TRBV6-5; 7 bases match TRBD1. The CDR3 has 15 residues. Germline V gene sequence: CDR1 MNHEY, CDR2 SVGAGI. Trimming took 5 bases from V and 1 from J; bases not matched to a gene: 6.